This T cell receptor (beta chain) was recovered during a study of Ad26.COV2.S vaccination and SARS-CoV-2 variants (dated by TCRdb to about 2021). With regard to the full study: Donors in the vaccine arm were drawn from COV1001, a phase I-IIa trial of Ad26.COV2.S in healthy adults that was multicentre, randomized, double-blind and placebo-controlled. Throughout the experiments and outcome assessment, investigators stayed blinded to trial group allocation. TCRbeta repertoire sequencing served as the tool for gauging how specific and how broad the SARS-CoV-2-reactive T cell receptors were following Ad26.COV2.S vaccination. Ad26.COV2.S was administered intramuscularly at a dose of 5x10^10 or 1x10^11 viral particles, either as one shot or as two shots given 56 days apart. A total of around 32 samples were included in the TCR-sequenced set, comprising roughly 19 Ad26.COV2.S vaccine recipients, 5 placebo recipients and 8 SARS-CoV-2 convalescent individuals. Participants in the trial were split at random into five groups of five each, receiving low-dose or high-dose Ad26.COV2.S once or twice, or else placebo on both occasions.

The paper's findings and limits, for the study overall: Non-spike TCR breadth was comparable between vaccine and placebo recipients, consistent with the vaccine containing only spike. The authors noted that total T cell responses may have been underestimated by the TCR breadth and depth analyses. After vaccination, spike-specific CD8+ and CD4+ T cell responses were reported to show substantial breadth. Higher spike-specific TCR breadth was observed in Ad26.COV2.S recipients than in placebo recipients (P = 0.0014). Comparing responses between vaccine doses or regimens was not something the study was powered to do.

The immunoSEQ Assay was used to sequence TCRbeta CDR3 regions. After extraction, genomic DNA underwent amplification by bias-controlled multiplex PCR, followed by high-throughput sequencing. The original pipeline was this. Collapsing and filtering of sequences were performed to quantify the absolute abundance of each unique TCRbeta CDR3 region. T cell fraction was estimated by normalizing TCRbeta template counts to usable DNA, with usable DNA measured through amplification of reference genes found in all nucleated cells. Repertoire TCRs were annotated as SARS-CoV-2-specific by exact matching of V gene, CDR3 amino acid sequence and J gene to a known reactive TCR set. MIRA supplied the reference SARS-CoV-2 TCR set, which was filtered for enrichment in COVID-19-positive ImmuneCODE repertoires so that public or cross-reactive TCRs were removed. Using the MIRA antigens, annotated TCRs were further analysed by specific ORF or by position within an ORF. Depth was the summed frequency of annotated unique rearrangements, while breadth was defined as annotated unique rearrangements over total unique productive rearrangements. Two-sided Wilcoxon rank-sum tests were used to compare TCR breadth between groups. TCRdb stores this immuneACCESS table with in-frame sequences only. Part of the clones is absent; in the studies checked, under half of the shortfall reflects unresolved V genes, and no reason is known for the rest. The D gene and trimming were derived from the DNA, and the V and J assignments and clone size from that table. This sample comprises over 350,000 clones, about nine tenths of them detected only once. The leading ten clones occupy under 3.5% of the sample.

The CDR1 and CDR2 encoded by the germline V gene (reference sequence) are SEHNR and FQNEAQ. The CDR3 spans 13 residues, from the cysteine through the phenylalanine. The kept DNA is CDR3 alone, 39 bases in frame from the first base. V is pared back by 4 bases and J by 6 bases, with 13 bases lying between the germline termini. The treatment or condition label on this specimen signifies: about 20 received Ad26.COV2.S at low or high dose, single or two shots; 5 received placebo; per-sample allocation not given. For vaccine and placebo recipients, the sequenced repertoires came from samples collected on day 63 after the first injection. In Cohort 1b, roughly 25 adults aged 18-55 years were enrolled at a single site in Boston, USA, between 29 July and 7 August 2020. Ad26.COV2.S consisted of a replication-incompetent adenovirus type 26 vector by which a prefusion-stabilized SARS-CoV-2 spike protein from the original Wuhan strain was expressed.

With respect to this clone: Its antigen is currently not known. There are no base qualities to consult, and no much larger clone falls within one base.

The source material was peripheral blood, sampled in a trial of Ad26.COV2.S vaccine versus placebo. The sequence joins TRBV7-9 to TRBJ2-7; perhaps TRBD1 is the D gene, with 5 bases matching. This sequence originates from a person between 18 and 65 years old who received the Ad26.COV2.S COVID-19 vaccine or a placebo. At the DNA level, the sequence is TGTGCCAGCAGCTCCTTCAGGGTATCCGAGCAGTACTTC. This codes for CASSSFRVSEQYF.